This TCR beta chain was sequenced in a study of shared clonotypes between healthy human individuals. Produced via immunoSEQ multiplex PCR; TCRdb's table is partial and in-frame only. The table has roughly 700,000 clones, 74% seen once; the top ten hold 1.7%. Trimming removed 4 bases at V and 2 bases at J, with 15 bases between. CDR1 is SGHRS, CDR2 YFSETQ, per germline. There are 16 residues in the CDR3. Sequencing was done on a sample of memory CD4+ T cells sorted from blood. Stated subset: CD45RA-negative fraction. This receptor was identified in a woman aged 30 to 39 in good health. The chain uses TRBV5-1 and TRBJ2-2; TRBD1 is a possible D gene (5 bases). CDR3: CASSQGSEINTGELFF. The CDR3 DNA follows: TGCGCCAGCAGCCAGGGCTCGGAGATCAACACCGGGGAGCTGTTTTTT. The complete variable domain, with remaining parts taken from reference TRBV5-1 and TRBJ2-2, reads KAGVTQTPRYLIKTRGQQVTLSCSPISGHRSVSWYQQTPGQGLQFLFEYFSETQRNKGNFPGRFSGRQFSNSRSEMNVSTLELGDSALYLCASSQGSEINTGELFFGEGSRLTVL.